This record concerns one TCR beta chain sequence. The data are from a study of blood T cell repertoires in COVID-19. Overall study: Samples came from the United States, Italy and Spain, spanning acute and convalescent COVID-19.

Profiling relied on immunoSEQ multiplex PCR, and the TCRdb table lists in-frame clones only, not all of them. The data hold about 200,000 clones, with 65% to 90% observed a single time. Germline-derived CDR1 and CDR2 are KGHSH and LQKENI. Trimming removed 0 bases from V and 8 bases from J; junction bases left unmatched: 10. The CDR3 has 17 amino acids. V gene TRBV18 combines with J gene TRBJ2-1; 10 bases fit TRBD2. This TCR came from a woman aged 25 to 39 who had been exposed to COVID-19. The specimen sequenced was PBMCs or T cells enriched from blood (not recorded which). CDR3 bases: TGTGCCAGCTCACCACCGACAAGCGGGGGGGCCTCGTATGAGCAGTTCTTC. Translated: CASSPPTSGGASYEQFF.